The text below deals with one T cell receptor beta chain. Its antigen is as yet unknown. These data belong to a study of cytomegalovirus exposure and HLA in healthy donors. With 0 bases clipped from V and 3 bases from J, the junction kept 3 bases outside the gene matches. The V gene's germline CDR1 is SGHKS and CDR2 YYEKEE (reference sequence). This CDR3 is built from 16 residues. With 60 Vbeta and 13 Jbeta primers, the PCR was carried out. Some clones are missing from TCRdb's copy, which holds only in-frame ones; the method was immunoSEQ multiplex PCR. The data hold tens of thousands of clones, with approximately 61% observed a single time. Broader study findings: Several V segments, TRBV6-2 and TRBV6-3 among them, could not be told apart and were dropped.

The TCR sequence derives from a woman aged 45-60 years in good health and CMV-seropositive. The gene calls are TRBV5-5 and TRBJ2-7, with 13 bases fitting TRBD2. The sequenced sample consisted of PBMCs. CDR3 bases: TGTGCCAGCAGCTTGGCCGGACTAGCGGGGGACTACGAGCAGTACGTC. Translation: CASSLAGLAGDYEQYV.